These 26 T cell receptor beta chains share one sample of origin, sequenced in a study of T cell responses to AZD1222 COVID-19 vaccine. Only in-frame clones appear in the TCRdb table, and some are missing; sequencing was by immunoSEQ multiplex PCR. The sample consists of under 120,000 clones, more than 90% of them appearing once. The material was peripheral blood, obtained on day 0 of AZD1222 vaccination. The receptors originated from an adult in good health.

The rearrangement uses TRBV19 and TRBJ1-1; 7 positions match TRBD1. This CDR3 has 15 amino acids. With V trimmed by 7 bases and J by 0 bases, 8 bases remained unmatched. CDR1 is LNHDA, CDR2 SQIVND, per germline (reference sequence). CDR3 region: CASTPGGQLNTEAFF. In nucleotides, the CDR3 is TGTGCCAGTACTCCCGGGGGACAGCTGAACACTGAAGCTTTCTTT.

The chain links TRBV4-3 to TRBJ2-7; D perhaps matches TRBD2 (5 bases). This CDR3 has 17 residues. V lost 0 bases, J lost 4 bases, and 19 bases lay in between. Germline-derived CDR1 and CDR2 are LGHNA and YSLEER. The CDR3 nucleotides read TGCGCCAGCAGCCAAGAAAGAGGGAGCCTAGGTGGGTACGAGCAGTACTTC. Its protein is CASSQERGSLGGYEQYF.

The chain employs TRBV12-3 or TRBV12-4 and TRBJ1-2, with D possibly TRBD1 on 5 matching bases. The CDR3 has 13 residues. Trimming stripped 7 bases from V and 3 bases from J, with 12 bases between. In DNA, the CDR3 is TGTGCCAGCATCTTCGGGGGGGACTATGGCTACACCTTC. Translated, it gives CASIFGGDYGYTF.

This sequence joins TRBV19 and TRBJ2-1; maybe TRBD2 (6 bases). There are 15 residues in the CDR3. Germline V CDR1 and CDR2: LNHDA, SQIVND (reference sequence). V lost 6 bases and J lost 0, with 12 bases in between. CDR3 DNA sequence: TGTGCCAGTAGCAAAGGAGGGGTCTCCTACAATGAGCAGTTCTTC. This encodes CASSKGGVSYNEQFF.

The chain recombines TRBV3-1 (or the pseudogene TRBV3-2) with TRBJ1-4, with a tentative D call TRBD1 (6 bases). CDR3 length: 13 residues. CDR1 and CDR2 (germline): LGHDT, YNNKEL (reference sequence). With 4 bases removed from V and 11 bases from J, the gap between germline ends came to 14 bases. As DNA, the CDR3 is TGTGCCAGCAGCCCCTCCGGGGGCGGGAAACTGTTTTTT. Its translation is CASSPSGGGKLFF.

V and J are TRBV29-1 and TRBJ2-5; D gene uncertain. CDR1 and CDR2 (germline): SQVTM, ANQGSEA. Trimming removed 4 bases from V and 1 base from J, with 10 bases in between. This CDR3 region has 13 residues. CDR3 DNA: TGCAGCGTTGCCCGGTTTCGCCAAGAGACCCAGTACTTC. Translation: CSVARFRQETQYF.

For the CDR3, the DNA is TGCAGTGGCAGACGGGGAGAGACCCAGTACTTC. Amino acids: CSGRRGETQYF. The V gene is TRBV20-1, the J gene TRBJ2-5; maybe TRBD2 (5 bases). Germline CDR1 reads DFQATT; CDR2 reads SNEGSKA (reference sequence). The CDR3 runs 11 residues. Trimming removed 7 bases from V and 4 bases from J, with 10 bases in between.

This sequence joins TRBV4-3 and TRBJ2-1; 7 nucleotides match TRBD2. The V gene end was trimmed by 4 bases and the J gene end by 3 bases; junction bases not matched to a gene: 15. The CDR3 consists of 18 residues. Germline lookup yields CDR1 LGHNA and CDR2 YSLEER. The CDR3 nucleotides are TGCGCCAGCAGCCTAGAGCCGACGTCCCGGGACTACTACAATGAGCAGTTCTTC. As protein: CASSLEPTSRDYYNEQFF.

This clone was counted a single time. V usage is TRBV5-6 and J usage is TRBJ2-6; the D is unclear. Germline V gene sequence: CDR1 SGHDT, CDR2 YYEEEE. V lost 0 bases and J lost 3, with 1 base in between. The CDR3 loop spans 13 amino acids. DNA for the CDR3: TGTGCCAGCAGCTTGGTTGGGGCCAACGTCCTGACTTTC. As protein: CASSLVGANVLTF. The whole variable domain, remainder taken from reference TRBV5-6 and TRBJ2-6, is DAGVTQSPTHLIKTRGQQVTLRCSPKSGHDTVSWYQQALGQGPQFIFQYYEEEERQRGNFPDRFSGHQFPNYSSELNVNALLLGDSALYLCASSLVGANVLTFGAGSRLTVL.

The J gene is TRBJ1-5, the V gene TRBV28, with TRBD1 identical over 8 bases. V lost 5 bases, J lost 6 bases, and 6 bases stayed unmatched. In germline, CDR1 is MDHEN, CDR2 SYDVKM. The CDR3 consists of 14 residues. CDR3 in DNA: TGTGCCAGCAGTCCCCCGCAGGGGGCTCAGCCCCAGCATTTT. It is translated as CASSPPQGAQPQHF.

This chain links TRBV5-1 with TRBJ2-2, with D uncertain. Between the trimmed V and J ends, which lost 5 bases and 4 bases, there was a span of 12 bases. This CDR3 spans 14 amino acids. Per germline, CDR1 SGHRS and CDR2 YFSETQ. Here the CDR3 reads CASSPATTTGELFF. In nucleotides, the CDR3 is TGCGCCAGCAGTCCGGCCACAACCACCGGGGAGCTGTTTTTT.

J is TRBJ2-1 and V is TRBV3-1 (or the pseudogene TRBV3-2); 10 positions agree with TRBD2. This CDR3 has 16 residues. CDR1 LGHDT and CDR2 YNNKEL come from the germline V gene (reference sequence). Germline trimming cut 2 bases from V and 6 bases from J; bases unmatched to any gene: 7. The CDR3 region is CASSQQASGRFNEQFF. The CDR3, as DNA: TGTGCCAGCAGCCAACAGGCTAGCGGGAGATTCAATGAGCAGTTCTTC.

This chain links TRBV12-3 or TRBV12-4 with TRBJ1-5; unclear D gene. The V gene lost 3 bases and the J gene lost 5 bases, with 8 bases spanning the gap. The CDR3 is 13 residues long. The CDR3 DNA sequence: TGTGCCAGCAGTTTTAGGAGGGATCAGCCCCAGCATTTT. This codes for CASSFRRDQPQHF.

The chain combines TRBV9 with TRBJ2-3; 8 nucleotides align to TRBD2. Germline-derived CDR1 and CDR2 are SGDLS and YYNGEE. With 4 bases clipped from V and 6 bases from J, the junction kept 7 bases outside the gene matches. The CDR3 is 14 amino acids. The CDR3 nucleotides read TGTGCCAGCAGCCCACCGGGACTAGGGGATACGCAGTATTTT. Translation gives CASSPPGLGDTQYF.

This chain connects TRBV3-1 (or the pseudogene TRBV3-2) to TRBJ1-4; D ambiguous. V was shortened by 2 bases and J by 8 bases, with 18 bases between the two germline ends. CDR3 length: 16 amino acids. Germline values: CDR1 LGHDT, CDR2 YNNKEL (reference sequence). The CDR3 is CASSQISGNGLEKLFF. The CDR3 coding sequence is TGTGCCAGCAGCCAAATTTCGGGAAACGGGCTCGAAAAACTGTTTTTT.

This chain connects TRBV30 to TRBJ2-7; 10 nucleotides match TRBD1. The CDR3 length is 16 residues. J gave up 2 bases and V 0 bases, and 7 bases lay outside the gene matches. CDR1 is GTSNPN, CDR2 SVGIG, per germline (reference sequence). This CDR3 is CAWSVETGGNAYEQYF. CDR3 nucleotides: TGTGCCTGGAGTGTCGAGACAGGGGGCAACGCCTACGAGCAGTACTTC.

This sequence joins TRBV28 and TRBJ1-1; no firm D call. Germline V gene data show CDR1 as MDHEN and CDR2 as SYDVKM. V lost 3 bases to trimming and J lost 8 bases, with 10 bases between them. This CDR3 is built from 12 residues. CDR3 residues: CASSFLVEEAFF. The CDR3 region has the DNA TGTGCCAGCAGTTTTTTAGTTGAAGAAGCTTTCTTT. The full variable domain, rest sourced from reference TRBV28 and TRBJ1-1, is DVKVTQSSRYLVKRTGEKVFLECVQDMDHENMFWYRQDPGLGLRLIYFSYDVKMKEKGDIPEGYSVSREKKERFSLILESASTNQTSMYLCASSFLVEEAFFGQGTRLTVV.

DNA for the CDR3: TGCAGCGTGGGACTAGCGGGAAACGGGGAGCTGTTTTTT. The encoded protein is CSVGLAGNGELFF. The V gene is TRBV29-1, the J gene TRBJ2-2; 13 nucleotides line up with TRBD2. Germline V gives CDR1 SQVTM, CDR2 ANQGSEA. CDR3 length: 13 amino acids. J was trimmed by 7 bases and V by 6 bases; bases with no gene match: 2.

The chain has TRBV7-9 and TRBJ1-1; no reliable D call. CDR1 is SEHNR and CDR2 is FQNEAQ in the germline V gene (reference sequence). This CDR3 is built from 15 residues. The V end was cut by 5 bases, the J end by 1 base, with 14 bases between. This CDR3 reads CASSVSPLRNTEAFF. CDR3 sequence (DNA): TGTGCCAGCAGCGTTAGCCCGCTTAGGAACACTGAAGCTTTCTTT.

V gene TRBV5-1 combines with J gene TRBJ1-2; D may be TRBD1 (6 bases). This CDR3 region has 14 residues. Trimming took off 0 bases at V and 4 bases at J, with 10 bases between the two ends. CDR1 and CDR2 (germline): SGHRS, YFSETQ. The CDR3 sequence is CASSLDTGPYGYTF. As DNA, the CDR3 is TGCGCCAGCAGCTTGGATACAGGGCCCTATGGCTACACCTTC.

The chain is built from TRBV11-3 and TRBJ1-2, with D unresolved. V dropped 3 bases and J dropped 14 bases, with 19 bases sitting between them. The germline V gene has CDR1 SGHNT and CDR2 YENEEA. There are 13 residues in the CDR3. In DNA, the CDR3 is TGTGCCAGCAGCTTCCCAGCTGCCACCGCTTTTACCTTC. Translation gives CASSFPAATAFTF.

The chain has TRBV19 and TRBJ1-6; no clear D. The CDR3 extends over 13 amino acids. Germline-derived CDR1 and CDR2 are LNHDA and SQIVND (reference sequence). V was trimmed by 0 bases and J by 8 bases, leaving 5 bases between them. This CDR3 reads CASSIDRHSPLHF. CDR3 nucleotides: TGTGCCAGTAGTATAGACAGACATTCACCCCTCCACTTT. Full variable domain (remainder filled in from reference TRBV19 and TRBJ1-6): DGGITQSPKYLFRKEGQNVTLSCEQNLNHDAMYWYRQDPGQGLRLIYYSQIVNDFQKGDIAEGYSVSREKKESFPLTVTSAQKNPTAFYLCASSIDRHSPLHFGNGTRLTVT.

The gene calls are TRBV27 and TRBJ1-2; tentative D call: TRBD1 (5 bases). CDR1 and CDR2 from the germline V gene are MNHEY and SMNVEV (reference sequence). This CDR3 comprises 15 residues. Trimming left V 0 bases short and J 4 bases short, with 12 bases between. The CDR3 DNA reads TGTGCCAGCAGTTTATCGATAGCCAGGGCCTATGGCTACACCTTC. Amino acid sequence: CASSLSIARAYGYTF.

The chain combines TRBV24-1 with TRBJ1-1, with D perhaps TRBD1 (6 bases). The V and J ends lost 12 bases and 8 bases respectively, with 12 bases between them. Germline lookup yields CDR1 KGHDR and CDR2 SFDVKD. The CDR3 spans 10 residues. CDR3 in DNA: TGTGCCGTCGAGGGGGGCGAAGCTTTCTTT. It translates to CAVEGGEAFF.

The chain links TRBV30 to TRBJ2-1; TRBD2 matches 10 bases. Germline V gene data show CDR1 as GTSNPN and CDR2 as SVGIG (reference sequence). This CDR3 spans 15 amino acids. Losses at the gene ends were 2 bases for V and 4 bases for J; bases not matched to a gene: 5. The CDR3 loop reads CAWSRSSGGYNEQFF. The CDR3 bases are TGTGCCTGGAGTAGGTCTAGCGGGGGTTACAATGAGCAGTTCTTC.

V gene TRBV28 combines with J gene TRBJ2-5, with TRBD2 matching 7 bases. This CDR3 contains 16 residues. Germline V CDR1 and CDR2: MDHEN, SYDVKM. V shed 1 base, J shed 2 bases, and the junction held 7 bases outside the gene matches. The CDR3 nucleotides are TGTGCCAGCAGTTTATCTTCGGGAGCGGGGCAAGAGACCCAGTACTTC. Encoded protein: CASSLSSGAGQETQYF.